A selection of T cell receptor beta chains follows, all from one sample in a study of T cells after yellow fever vaccination. TCRdb reanalysed the 5' RACE reads using MiXCR and keeps one entry per CDR3 protein. The sample has around 550,000 distinct CDR3 sequences; 15% to 20% are singletons. Sequenced material: PBMCs, taken 15 days after the yellow fever booster vaccination. These receptors all come from a man younger than 45 who received the YFV17D yellow fever vaccine. Each CDR3 is given without its conserved first and last residue.

v_gene,len,j_gene,CDR3aa
TRBV7-2,11,TRBJ2-5,ASSDKPIETQY
TRBV27,12,TRBJ2-7,ASSFDRGRFEQY
TRBV12-3/TRBV12-4,9,TRBJ1-4,ASSLRLKLF
TRBV20-1,9,TRBJ2-5,SARFLETQY
TRBV3-1,11,TRBJ1-1,ASSKQVRTEAF
TRBV3-1,14,TRBJ2-3,ASSWTLGGNTDTQY
TRBV6-5,14,TRBJ2-2,ASNYGGPANTGELF
TRBV14,12,TRBJ2-7,ASSRASGIGEQY
TRBV20-1,11,TRBJ2-1,SAREDSYNEQF
TRBV5-6,13,TRBJ2-1,ASSLGLAGNNEQF
TRBV4-3,12,TRBJ2-4,ASSQPGRGNIQY
TRBV5-1,12,TRBJ2-5,ASSSGTGVETQY
TRBV2,13,TRBJ1-2,ASSDRGGLGYGYT
TRBV29-1,10,TRBJ2-7,SVGQTPYEQY
TRBV19,12,TRBJ1-1,ASKPVVGNTEAF
TRBV24-1,14,TRBJ2-1,ATSDPGLAFYNEQF
TRBV20-1,9,TRBJ2-3,SALNTDTQY
TRBV6-5,12,TRBJ2-3,ASSYSEGTDTQY
TRBV2,11,TRBJ2-3,ASAWDRTDTQY
TRBV7-2,13,TRBJ2-6,ASSSDYSGANVLT
TRBV4-2,13,TRBJ2-7,ASSQEGGTAYEQY
TRBV7-9,7,TRBJ1-1,ASSAEAF
TRBV5-5,12,TRBJ2-1,ASTLGNSYNEQF
TRBV7-3,12,TRBJ1-1,ASKEQGAGTEAF
TRBV12-3/TRBV12-4,12,TRBJ2-1,ASSDDRSYNEQF
TRBV5-1,12,TRBJ2-7,ASSLTGSTYEQY
TRBV6-2/TRBV6-3,13,TRBJ2-5,ASSYTGQPQETQY
TRBV6-2/TRBV6-3,15,TRBJ2-3,ASSYNRLAKWADTQY
TRBV18,13,TRBJ1-2,ASSPPLQGGYGYT
TRBV7-3,12,TRBJ1-1,ASSFGGLNTEAF
TRBV27,14,TRBJ2-7,ASSPTSGGRGGEQY
TRBV20-1,13,TRBJ2-3,SAFRLASGTDTQY
TRBV6-5,15,TRBJ2-1,ASSYRTSVSSYNEQF
TRBV29-1,10,TRBJ2-7,SVKPQGYEQY
TRBV12-3/TRBV12-4,15,TRBJ2-2,ATQGQGSRKNTGELF
TRBV7-2,13,TRBJ1-1,ASSKWRLKDAEAF
TRBV20-1,13,TRBJ2-7,SATPGSPFSYEQY
TRBV15,12,TRBJ2-7,ATSSRDRSYEQY
TRBV12-3/TRBV12-4,11,TRBJ2-5,ASTAGIQETQY
TRBV29-1,10,TRBJ2-3,SAIPGPDTQY
TRBV12-2,16,TRBJ2-1,ASRFAWASREPYNEQF
TRBV19,15,TRBJ2-1,ASTRDSTRSSYNEQF
TRBV20-1,12,TRBJ2-7,SARGPVSSYEQY
TRBV10-3,10,TRBJ1-1,AISEFNTEAF
TRBV27,12,TRBJ1-2,ASSSGQGAYGYT
TRBV6-5,12,TRBJ2-5,ASSHRLAQETQY
TRBV7-9,11,TRBJ2-7,ASSLGTNYEQY
TRBV5-1,14,TRBJ1-4,ASSLAEVGGGEKLF
TRBV6-1,12,TRBJ2-5,ASSPVGLGETQY
TRBV7-2,13,TRBJ2-2,ASSLTRENTGELF
TRBV6-2/TRBV6-3,11,TRBJ1-2,ASSYIRASGYT